The 16 T cell receptor beta chains below all came from one sample that was sequenced in a study of blood T cells in healthy people across ages. Sample-barcoded 5' priming and a J-beta primer mix drove a second PCR of 7 to 11 cycles. Each CDR3 protein is one row after TCRdb ran MiXCR on the 5' RACE reads. The data show 1.8 million or so distinct CDR3 sequences, with 35% to 50% seen just once and 20% to 25% held by the top ten. The specimen sequenced was blood. Every receptor here comes from a human donor in good health.

The chain is built from TRBV6-2 or TRBV6-3 and TRBJ2-1; 7 bases are shared with TRBD2. From germline, CDR1 is MNHEY and CDR2 SVGEGT. The CDR3 has 15 amino acids. The junction had 10 bases not matched to a gene; V was cut back by 6 bases and J by 5 bases. For the CDR3, the DNA is TGTGCCAGCAGCCTACGGGACTACGAAAACAATGAGCAGTTCTTC. It translates to CASSLRDYENNEQFF.

The V and J genes are TRBV6-6 and TRBJ2-3; tentatively, D is TRBD2 (7 bases). V was clipped by 4 bases and J by 0 bases, with 17 bases between them. The CDR3 is 17 amino acids. CDR1 is MNHNY and CDR2 is SVGAGI in the germline V gene (reference sequence). The CDR3 DNA sequence: TGTGCCAGCAGTTCCCGTTGGGCGGGGGCCAGCACAGATACGCAGTATTTT. It translates to CASSSRWAGASTDTQYF.

This clonotype was detected only a few times. This chain connects TRBV15 to TRBJ2-3, with 7 bases lining up with TRBD2. The CDR3 contains 15 residues. Losses at the gene ends were 6 bases for V and 2 bases for J; bases not matched to a gene: 8. The germline V gene has CDR1 LNHNV and CDR2 YYDKDF (reference sequence). The CDR3 is CATSFRAGNTDTQYF. The CDR3 DNA reads TGTGCCACCAGTTTCCGAGCGGGGAACACAGATACGCAGTATTTT.

The V gene is TRBV7-8, the J gene TRBJ1-4; D gene ambiguous. V was trimmed by 5 bases and J by 7 bases, leaving 14 bases between them. This CDR3 contains 14 residues. Germline lookup yields CDR1 SGHVS and CDR2 FQNEAQ. CDR3 coding DNA: TGTGCCAGCAGCGACCGGGCCAGGAGTGAAAAACTGTTTTTT. Translated, it gives CASSDRARSEKLFF.

V and J are TRBV5-1 and TRBJ2-2; 11 nucleotides agree with TRBD1. This CDR3 is built from 19 residues. The germline CDR1 and CDR2 sequences are SGHRS and YFSETQ. J lost 3 bases, V lost 3 bases, and 13 bases had no gene match. CDR3 residues: CASSWAGTGGFVDTGELFF. The CDR3 DNA is TGCGCCAGCAGCTGGGCCGGGACAGGGGGATTCGTGGACACCGGGGAGCTGTTTTTT.

This clonotype was detected only a few times. Compared with germline, one end of the junction differs, possibly owing to a read error. This rearrangement joins TRBV7-6 to TRBJ2-3; 8 nucleotides line up with TRBD1. CDR3 length equals 14 residues. From germline, CDR1 is SGHVS and CDR2 FNYEAQ. For the CDR3, the DNA is TGTGCCAGCAGCCCTACCACAGGGACAGGTACGCAGTATTTT. Its protein product is CASSPTTGTGTQYF.

The chain combines TRBV2 with TRBJ2-4; a possible D gene is TRBD2 (5 bases). Germline V gives CDR1 SNHLY, CDR2 FYNNEI. CDR3 length equals 16 residues. Trimming cost V 2 bases and J 9 bases, with 20 bases left between them. The CDR3 loop reads CASSELDEREPGIQYF. CDR3 in DNA: TGTGCCAGCAGTGAACTTGACGAGAGGGAGCCGGGCATTCAGTACTTC.

This sequence joins TRBV29-1 and TRBJ2-3; D gene uncertain. CDR1 and CDR2 (germline): SQVTM, ANQGSEA. The CDR3 extends over 17 amino acids. Trimming removed 0 bases from V and 6 bases from J, with 22 bases in between. CDR3 nucleotide sequence: TGCAGCGTTGAAGATCAAAGACAAATCCAACCCGGGGATACGCAGTATTTT. Encoded protein: CSVEDQRQIQPGDTQYF.

The chain links TRBV19 to TRBJ2-7; no reliable D call. CDR3 length: 14 amino acids. Trimming stripped 3 bases from V and 2 bases from J, with 11 bases between. Germline values: CDR1 LNHDA, CDR2 SQIVND (reference sequence). CDR3 amino acids: CASSIRASTYEQYF. CDR3 nucleotides: TGTGCCAGTAGTATCCGGGCCAGTACCTACGAGCAGTACTTC.

The table lists this clonotype with a count of one. The chain combines TRBV4-3 with TRBJ1-1, with D uncertain. The CDR3 covers 15 residues. The germline V gene encodes CDR1 LGHNA and CDR2 YSLEER. V lost 0 bases and J 3 bases, leaving 11 bases between the germline ends. The CDR3 reads CASSQDEFGYTEAFF. The CDR3 coding sequence is TGCGCCAGCAGCCAAGATGAATTTGGGTACACTGAAGCTTTCTTT.

In this sample, this clonotype turned up a few times. V is TRBV29-1 and J is TRBJ1-1; TRBD1 aligns across 7 bases. V lost 1 base, J lost 1 base, and 0 bases stayed unmatched. Germline V gene lookup returns CDR1 SQVTM and CDR2 ANQGSEA. The CDR3 spans 13 residues. In nucleotides, the CDR3 is TGCAGCGTTGAAGGGACAGGGAACACTGAAGCTTTCTTT. The encoded protein is CSVEGTGNTEAFF.

The rearrangement joins TRBV9 to TRBJ2-5, with no clear D. V was clipped by 4 bases and J by 6 bases, with 13 bases between them. CDR3 length equals 13 residues. In germline, CDR1 is SGDLS, CDR2 YYNGEE. This CDR3 is CASSPQSLQTQYF. CDR3 nucleotide sequence: TGTGCCAGCAGCCCCCAGAGCCTCCAGACCCAGTACTTC.

This rearrangement joins TRBV12-3 or TRBV12-4 to TRBJ2-1, with D perhaps TRBD2 (5 bases). CDR3 length equals 12 residues. V was shortened by 3 bases and J by 12 bases, with 12 bases between the two germline ends. CDR3 in amino acids: CASSLRVIGQFF. DNA for the CDR3: TGTGCCAGCAGTTTGAGGGTCATCGGGCAGTTCTTC.

The chain is built from TRBV11-3 and TRBJ1-6; D is undetermined. Germline-derived CDR1 and CDR2 are SGHNT and YENEEA. V gave up 6 bases and J gave up 10 bases, with 16 bases separating them. The CDR3 runs to 14 residues. CDR3 coding DNA: TGTGCCAGCAGTATAGAACCCGGTGGGTCACCCCTCCACTTT. Translation gives CASSIEPGGSPLHF.

This clonotype was seen a few times. An end of the junction differs from the germline gene, which may be a read error. The V gene is TRBV20-1, the J gene TRBJ1-4; D may be TRBD1 (5 bases). The CDR3 sequence is 13 residues long. Germline V lookup: CDR1 DFQATT, CDR2 SNEGSKA (reference sequence). This chain's CDR3 is CSAGDGTNEKRFF. Written as DNA, the CDR3 is TGCAGTGCAGGGGACGGCACTAATGAAAAACGGTTTTTT.

This clonotype turned up a few times. The genes are TRBV15 and TRBJ2-1; D may match TRBD1 or TRBD2 (7 bases each). Between the trimmed V and J ends, which lost 8 bases and 4 bases, there was a span of 18 bases. The germline gives CDR1 LNHNV, CDR2 YYDKDF (reference sequence). CDR3 length: 15 residues. The CDR3 region has the DNA TGTGCCACCCACATGGGGGGGACAGAATACAATGAGCAGTTCTTC. Amino acid sequence: CATHMGGTEYNEQFF.